Below, 9 T cell receptor beta chains from the same sample are listed, as sequenced in a study of early T cells in non-severe SARS-CoV-2 infection. TCRdb used MiXCR to reprocess the 5' RACE reads, holding one entry per CDR3 protein. The sample contains approximately 60,000 distinct CDR3 sequences, 7% to 9.5% of which appear only once. This specimen consisted of whole blood, obtained at baseline. Receptor source: an adult who was a healthcare worker with PCR-confirmed SARS-CoV-2 infection or an uninfected control (not recorded which).

The chain couples TRBV18 to TRBJ2-7; tentative D call: TRBD2 (5 bases). This CDR3 has 15 residues. Per the germline V gene, CDR1 is KGHSH and CDR2 is LQKENI. V was cut by 4 bases and J by 7 bases, with 20 bases left in between. The CDR3 DNA follows: TGTGCCAGCTCACACCCCCCCGGGGAATCTCCGGAGCAGTACTTC. Amino acids: CASSHPPGESPEQYF.

In its sample, this clonotype was seen many times. The gene calls are TRBV5-1 and TRBJ2-7, with TRBD1 identical over 8 bases. CDR1 and CDR2 from the germline V gene are SGHRS and YFSETQ. The CDR3 loop spans 15 amino acids. V was pared by 0 bases and J by 7 bases, with 9 bases of the junction left unmatched. CDR3 in amino acids: CASSLEPGGPGEQYF. DNA for the CDR3: TGCGCCAGCAGCTTGGAACCAGGGGGCCCTGGTGAGCAGTACTTC.

This clonotype was picked up a small number of times. The rearrangement links TRBV20-1 to TRBJ2-5; 7 nucleotides agree with TRBD2. V was pared by 8 bases and J by 1 base, with 10 bases of the junction left unmatched. The CDR3 totals 14 residues. The germline CDR1 and CDR2 sequences are DFQATT and SNEGSKA (reference sequence). The CDR3 is CSTRSTSVQETQYF. Written as DNA, the CDR3 is TGCAGTACCCGATCTACTAGCGTCCAAGAGACCCAGTACTTC.

This clonotype was counted a few times. This chain links TRBV20-1 with TRBJ2-1; 10 bases are a match to TRBD2. This CDR3 contains 15 residues. Germline CDR1 is DFQATT and CDR2 is SNEGSKA (reference sequence). The V and J ends lost 6 bases and 6 bases, in that order; junction bases with no gene match: 11. The CDR3 loop is CSADILAGQLNEQFF. The CDR3 coding sequence is TGCAGTGCCGATATACTAGCGGGACAACTCAATGAGCAGTTCTTC.

This clonotype occurred many times. The V and J genes are TRBV11-2 and TRBJ2-3; 9 bases line up with TRBD2. The CDR3 is 17 amino acids. V was clipped by 0 bases and J by 0 bases; unmatched bases: 4. CDR1 and CDR2 (germline): SGHAT, FQNNGV. DNA of the CDR3: TGTGCCAGCAGCTTAGAACGGCTAGCGGGGAGCACAGATACGCAGTATTTT. Its translation is CASSLERLAGSTDTQYF.

This clonotype has a handful of counts. This rearrangement joins TRBV12-3 or TRBV12-4 to TRBJ1-4; no definite D call. V dropped 6 bases and J dropped 8 bases, with 7 bases sitting between them. The CDR3 sequence is 11 residues long. Here the CDR3 reads CASSSSEKLFF. The CDR3, as DNA: TGTGCCAGCAGCTCTTCAGAAAAACTGTTTTTT.

The V gene is TRBV27, the J gene TRBJ2-2; 9 bases line up with TRBD1. V dropped 8 bases and J dropped 6; count of bases not matched to a gene: 10. The CDR3 has 15 residues. Per germline, CDR1 MNHEY and CDR2 SMNVEV (reference sequence). The CDR3 sequence is CASSKGTGPSGELFF. DNA for the CDR3: TGTGCCAGCTCTAAGGGGACAGGGCCATCCGGGGAGCTGTTTTTT.

This clonotype was counted between two and nine times. This chain joins TRBV7-9 and TRBJ2-1; D is possibly TRBD2 (6 bases). The germline V gene has CDR1 SEHNR and CDR2 FQNEAQ (reference sequence). Trimming removed 7 bases from V and 0 bases from J, with 16 bases in between. This CDR3 region has 16 residues. DNA of the CDR3: TGTGCCAGCACCCAATCGGAGGGCCTCTCCTACAATGAGCAGTTCTTC. It yields the protein CASTQSEGLSYNEQFF.

The chain combines TRBV5-4 with TRBJ2-3; D call uncertain. V was trimmed by 1 base and J by 2 bases, leaving 8 bases between them. The germline CDR1 and CDR2 sequences are SGHNT and YYREEE (reference sequence). This CDR3 has 14 residues. The CDR3 loop is CASSLTPNTDTQYF. The CDR3 DNA is TGTGCCAGCAGCTTGACCCCCAACACAGATACGCAGTATTTT. Supplemented by reference TRBV5-4 and TRBJ2-3, the full variable domain reads ETGVTQSPTHLIKTRGQQVTLRCSSQSGHNTVSWYQQALGQGPQFIFQYYREEENGRGNFPPRFSGLQFPNYSSELNVNALELDDSALYLCASSLTPNTDTQYFGPGTRLTVL.